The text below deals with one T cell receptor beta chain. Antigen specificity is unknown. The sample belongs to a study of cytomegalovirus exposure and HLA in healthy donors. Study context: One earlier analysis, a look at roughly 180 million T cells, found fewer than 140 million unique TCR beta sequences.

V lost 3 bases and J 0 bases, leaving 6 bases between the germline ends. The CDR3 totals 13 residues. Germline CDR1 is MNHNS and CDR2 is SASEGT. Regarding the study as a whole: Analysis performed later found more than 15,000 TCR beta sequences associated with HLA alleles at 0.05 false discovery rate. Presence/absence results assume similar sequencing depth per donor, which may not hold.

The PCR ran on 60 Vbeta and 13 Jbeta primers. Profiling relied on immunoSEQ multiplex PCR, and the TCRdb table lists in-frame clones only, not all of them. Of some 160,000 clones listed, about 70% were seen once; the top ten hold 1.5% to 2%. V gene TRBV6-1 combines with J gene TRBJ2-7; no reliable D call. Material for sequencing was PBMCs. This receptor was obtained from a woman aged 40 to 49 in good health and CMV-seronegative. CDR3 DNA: TGTGCCAGCAGTGAGGCAGGCTCCTACGAGCAGTACTTC. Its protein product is CASSEAGSYEQYF.